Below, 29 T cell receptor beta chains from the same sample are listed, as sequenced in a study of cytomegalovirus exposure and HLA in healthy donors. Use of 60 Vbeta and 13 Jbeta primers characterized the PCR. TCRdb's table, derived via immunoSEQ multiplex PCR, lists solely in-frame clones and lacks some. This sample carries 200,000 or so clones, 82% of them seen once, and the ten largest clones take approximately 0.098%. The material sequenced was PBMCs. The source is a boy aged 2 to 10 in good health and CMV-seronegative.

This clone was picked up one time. CDR3 in amino acids: CASSFGGNRYTEAFF. DNA of the CDR3: TGTGCCAGCAGCTTCGGCGGGAATAGGTACACTGAAGCTTTCTTT. The gene calls are TRBV7-9 and TRBJ1-1, with no clear D. This CDR3 spans 15 amino acids. Trimming left V 3 bases short and J 3 bases short, with 14 bases between. The germline V gene has CDR1 SEHNR and CDR2 FQNEAQ (reference sequence). Complete variable domain (other parts from reference TRBV7-9 and TRBJ1-1): DTGVSQNPRHKITKRGQNVTFRCDPISEHNRLYWYRQTLGQGPEFLTYFQNEAQLEKSRLLSDRFSAERPKGSFSTLEIQRTEQGDSAMYLCASSFGGNRYTEAFFGQGTRLTVV.

For the CDR3, the DNA is TGTGCCAGCAGCCAAACGGGGGGCTGGTCCTACAATGAGCAGTTCTTC. Its protein is CASSQTGGWSYNEQFF. V and J are TRBV4-2 and TRBJ2-1; perhaps TRBD2 as D (7 bases). From germline, CDR1 is LGHNA and CDR2 YNFKEQ. V was cut by 2 bases and J by 1 base, with 12 bases left in between. The CDR3 runs to 16 residues.

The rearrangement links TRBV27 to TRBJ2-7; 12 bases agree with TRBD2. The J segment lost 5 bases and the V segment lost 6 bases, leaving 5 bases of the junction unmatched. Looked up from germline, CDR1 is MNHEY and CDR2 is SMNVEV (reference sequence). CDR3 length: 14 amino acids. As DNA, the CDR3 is TGTGCCAGCAGCCTAGCGGGGGGGCCTGACGAGCAGTACTTC. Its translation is CASSLAGGPDEQYF.

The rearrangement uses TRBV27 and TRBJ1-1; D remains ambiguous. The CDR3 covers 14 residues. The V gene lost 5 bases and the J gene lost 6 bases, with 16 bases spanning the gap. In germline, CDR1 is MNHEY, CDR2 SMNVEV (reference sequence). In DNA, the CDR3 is TGTGCCAGCAGTCTAAGGTCGAGAGGCTCTGAAGCTTTCTTT. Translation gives CASSLRSRGSEAFF.

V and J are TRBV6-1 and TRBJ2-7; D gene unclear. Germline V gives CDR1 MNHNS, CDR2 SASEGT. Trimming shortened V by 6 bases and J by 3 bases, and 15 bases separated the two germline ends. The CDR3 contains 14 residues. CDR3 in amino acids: CASSTTPSLYEQYF. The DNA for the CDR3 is TGTGCCAGCAGCACGACACCCTCACTCTACGAGCAGTACTTC.

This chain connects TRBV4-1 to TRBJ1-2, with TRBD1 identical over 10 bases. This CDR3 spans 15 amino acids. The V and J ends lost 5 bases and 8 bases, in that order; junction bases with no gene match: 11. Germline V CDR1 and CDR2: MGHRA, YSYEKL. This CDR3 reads CASSTPGQGPSGYTF. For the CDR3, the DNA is TGCGCCAGCAGCACCCCGGGACAGGGGCCCAGCGGCTACACCTTC.

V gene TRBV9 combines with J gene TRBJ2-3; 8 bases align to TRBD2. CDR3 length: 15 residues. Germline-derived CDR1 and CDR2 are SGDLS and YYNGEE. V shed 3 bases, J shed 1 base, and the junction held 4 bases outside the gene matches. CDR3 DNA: TGTGCCAGCAGCGATAGCGGGGTGCGCACAGATACGCAGTATTTT. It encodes CASSDSGVRTDTQYF.

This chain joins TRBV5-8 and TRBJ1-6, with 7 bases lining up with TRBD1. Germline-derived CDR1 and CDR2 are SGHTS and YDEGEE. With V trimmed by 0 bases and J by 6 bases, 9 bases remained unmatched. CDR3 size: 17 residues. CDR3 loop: CASSLVGRGLGNSPLHF. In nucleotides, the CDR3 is TGTGCCAGCAGCTTGGTAGGTAGGGGGCTGGGTAATTCACCCCTCCACTTT.

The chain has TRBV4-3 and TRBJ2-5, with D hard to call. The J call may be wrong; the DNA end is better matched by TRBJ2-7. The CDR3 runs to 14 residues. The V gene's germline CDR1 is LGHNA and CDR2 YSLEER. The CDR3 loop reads CASSPHSFSYEQYF. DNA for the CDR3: TGCGCCAGCAGCCCCCATAGCTTCTCCTACGAGCAGTACTTC.

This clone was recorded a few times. The CDR3 is CASSSQLAGGPGEQFF. The CDR3 DNA reads TGTGCCAGTAGTAGCCAACTAGCGGGGGGGCCGGGTGAGCAGTTCTTC. This chain joins TRBV19 and TRBJ2-1, with 13 bases lining up with TRBD2. This CDR3 is built from 16 residues. Germline assignment: CDR1 LNHDA and CDR2 SQIVND (reference sequence). Trimming at V came to 4 bases and at J to 9 bases, leaving 9 bases not matched to a gene.

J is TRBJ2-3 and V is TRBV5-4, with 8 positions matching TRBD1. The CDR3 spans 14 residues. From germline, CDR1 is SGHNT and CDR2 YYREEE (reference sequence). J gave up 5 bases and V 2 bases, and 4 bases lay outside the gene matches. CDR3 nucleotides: TGTGCCAGCAGCTTTTATGGACAGGGAGATACGCAGTATTTT. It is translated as CASSFYGQGDTQYF.

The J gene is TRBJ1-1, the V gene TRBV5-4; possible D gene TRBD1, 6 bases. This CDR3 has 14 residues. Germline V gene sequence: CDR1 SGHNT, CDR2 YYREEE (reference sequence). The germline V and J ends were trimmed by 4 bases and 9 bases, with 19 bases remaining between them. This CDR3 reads CASSLPEGGGKAFF. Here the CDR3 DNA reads TGTGCCAGCAGCCTCCCGGAAGGGGGGGGTAAAGCTTTCTTT.

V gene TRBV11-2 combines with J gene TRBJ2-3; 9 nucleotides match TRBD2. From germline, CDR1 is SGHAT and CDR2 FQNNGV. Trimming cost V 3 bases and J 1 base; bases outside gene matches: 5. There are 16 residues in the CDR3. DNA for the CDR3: TGTGCCAGCAGCTTTATATTAGCGGGGGGCACAGATACGCAGTATTTT. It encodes CASSFILAGGTDTQYF.

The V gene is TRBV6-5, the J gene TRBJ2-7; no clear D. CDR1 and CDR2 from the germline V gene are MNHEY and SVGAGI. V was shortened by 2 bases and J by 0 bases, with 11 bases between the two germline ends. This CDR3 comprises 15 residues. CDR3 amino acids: CASSYKVRPSYEQYF. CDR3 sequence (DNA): TGTGCCAGCAGTTACAAGGTCAGGCCCTCCTACGAGCAGTACTTC.

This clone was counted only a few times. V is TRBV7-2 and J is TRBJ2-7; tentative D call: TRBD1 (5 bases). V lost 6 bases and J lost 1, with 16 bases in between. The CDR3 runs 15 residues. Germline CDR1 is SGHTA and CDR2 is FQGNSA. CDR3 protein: CASSPRQFLSYEQYF. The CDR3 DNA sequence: TGTGCCAGCAGTCCACGACAGTTTTTATCCTACGAGCAGTACTTC.

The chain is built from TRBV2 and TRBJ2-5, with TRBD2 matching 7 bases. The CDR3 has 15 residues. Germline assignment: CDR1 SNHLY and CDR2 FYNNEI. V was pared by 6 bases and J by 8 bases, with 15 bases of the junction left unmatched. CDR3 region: CASSPISGGGGTQYF. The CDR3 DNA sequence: TGTGCCAGCAGCCCCATCTCTGGCGGGGGTGGAACCCAGTACTTC.

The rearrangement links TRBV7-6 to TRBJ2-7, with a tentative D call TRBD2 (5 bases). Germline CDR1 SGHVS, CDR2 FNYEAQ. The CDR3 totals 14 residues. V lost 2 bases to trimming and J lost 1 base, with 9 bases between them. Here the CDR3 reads CASSLSLGSYEQYF. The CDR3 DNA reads TGTGCCAGCAGCTTATCACTAGGTTCCTACGAGCAGTACTTC.

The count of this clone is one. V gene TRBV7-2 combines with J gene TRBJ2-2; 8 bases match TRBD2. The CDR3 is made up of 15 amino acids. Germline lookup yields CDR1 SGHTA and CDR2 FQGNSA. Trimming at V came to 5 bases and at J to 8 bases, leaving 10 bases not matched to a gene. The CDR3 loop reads CASSLEGLVFGELFF. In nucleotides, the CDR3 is TGTGCCAGCAGCCTAGAGGGACTAGTGTTTGGGGAGCTGTTTTTT.

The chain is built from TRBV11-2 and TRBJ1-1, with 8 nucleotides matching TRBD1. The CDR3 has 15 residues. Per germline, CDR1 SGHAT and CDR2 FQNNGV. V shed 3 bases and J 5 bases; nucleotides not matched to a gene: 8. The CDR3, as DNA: TGTGCCAGCAGCTTGAGACAGGGGCAAGGTACTGAAGCTTTCTTT. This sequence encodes CASSLRQGQGTEAFF.

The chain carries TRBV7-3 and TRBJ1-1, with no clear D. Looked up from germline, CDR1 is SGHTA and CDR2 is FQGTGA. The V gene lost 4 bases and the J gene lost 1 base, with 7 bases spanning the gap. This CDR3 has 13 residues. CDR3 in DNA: TGTGCCAGCAGCTACGCACAGAACACTGAAGCTTTCTTT. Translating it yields CASSYAQNTEAFF.

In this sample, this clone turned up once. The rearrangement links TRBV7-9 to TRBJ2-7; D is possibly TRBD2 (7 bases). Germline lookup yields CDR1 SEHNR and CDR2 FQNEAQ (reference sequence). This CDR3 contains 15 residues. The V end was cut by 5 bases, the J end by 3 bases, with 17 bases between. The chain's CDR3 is CASSLGGGPNYEQYF. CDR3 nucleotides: TGTGCCAGCAGCCTAGGGGGGGGACCTAACTACGAGCAGTACTTC.

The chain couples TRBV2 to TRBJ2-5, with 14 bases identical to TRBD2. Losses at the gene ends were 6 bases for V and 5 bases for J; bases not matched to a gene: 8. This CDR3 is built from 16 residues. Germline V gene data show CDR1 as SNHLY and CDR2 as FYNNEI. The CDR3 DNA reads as TGTGCCAGCAGGCTGACTAGCGGGGGGGCCGAGGAGACCCAGTACTTC. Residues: CASRLTSGGAEETQYF. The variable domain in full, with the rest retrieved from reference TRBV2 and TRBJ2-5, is EPEVTQTPSHQVTQMGQEVILRCVPISNHLYFYWYRQILGQKVEFLVSFYNNEISEKSEIFDDQFSVERPDGSNFTLKIRSTKLEDSAMYFCASRLTSGGAEETQYFGPGTRLLVL.

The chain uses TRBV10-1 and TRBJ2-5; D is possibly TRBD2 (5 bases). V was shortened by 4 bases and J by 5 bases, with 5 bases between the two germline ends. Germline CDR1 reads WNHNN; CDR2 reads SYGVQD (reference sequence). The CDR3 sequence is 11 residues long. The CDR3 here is CASSGRETQYF. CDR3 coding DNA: TGCGCCAGCAGTGGGAGGGAGACCCAGTACTTC.

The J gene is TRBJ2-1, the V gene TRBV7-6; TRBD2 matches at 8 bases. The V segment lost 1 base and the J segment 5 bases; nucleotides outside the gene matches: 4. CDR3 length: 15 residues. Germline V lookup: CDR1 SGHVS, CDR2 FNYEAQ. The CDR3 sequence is CASSLGLAPHNEQFF. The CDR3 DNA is TGTGCCAGCAGCTTAGGACTAGCGCCCCACAATGAGCAGTTCTTC.

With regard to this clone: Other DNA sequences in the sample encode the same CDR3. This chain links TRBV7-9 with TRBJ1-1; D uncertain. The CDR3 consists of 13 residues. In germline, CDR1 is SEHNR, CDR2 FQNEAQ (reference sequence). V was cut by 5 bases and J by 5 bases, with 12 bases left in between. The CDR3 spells CASSRGGGTEAFF. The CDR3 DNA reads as TGTGCCAGCAGCCGTGGAGGAGGGACTGAAGCTTTCTTT.

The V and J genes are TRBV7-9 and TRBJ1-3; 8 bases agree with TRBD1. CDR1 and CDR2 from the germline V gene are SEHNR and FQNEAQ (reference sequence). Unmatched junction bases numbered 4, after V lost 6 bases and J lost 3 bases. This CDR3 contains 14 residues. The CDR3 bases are TGTGCCAGCAGAGGGGACAGGCATGGAAACACCATATATTTT. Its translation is CASRGDRHGNTIYF.

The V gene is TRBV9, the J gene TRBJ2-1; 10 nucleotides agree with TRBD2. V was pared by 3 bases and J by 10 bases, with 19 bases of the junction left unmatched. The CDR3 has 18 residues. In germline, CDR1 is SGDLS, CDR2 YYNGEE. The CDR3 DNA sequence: TGTGCCAGCAGCGATGGGGGCTTAGCGGGGGGCCCCGGTGGAGAGCAGTTCTTC. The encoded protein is CASSDGGLAGGPGGEQFF.

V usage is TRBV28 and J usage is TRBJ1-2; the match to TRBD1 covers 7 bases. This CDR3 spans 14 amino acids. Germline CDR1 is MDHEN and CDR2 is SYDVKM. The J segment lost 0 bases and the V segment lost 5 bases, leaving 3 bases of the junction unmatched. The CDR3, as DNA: TGTGCCAGCAGTCTCACAGGGGCTAACTATGGCTACACCTTC. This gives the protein CASSLTGANYGYTF.

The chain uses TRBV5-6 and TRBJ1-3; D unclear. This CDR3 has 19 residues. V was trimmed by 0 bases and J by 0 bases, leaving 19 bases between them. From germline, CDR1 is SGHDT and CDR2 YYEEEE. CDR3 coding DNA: TGTGCCAGCAGCTTGGGACCCTCTAGCCGCCCCTCCTCTGGAAACACCATATATTTT. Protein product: CASSLGPSSRPSSGNTIYF.